This T cell receptor beta chain was recorded in a study of post-analysis software for immune sequencing data. Overall study context: The cohort encompassed relapsing-remitting, secondary progressive and progressive-relapsing multiple sclerosis disease courses.

General study findings and limits: With F measure, samples from one preparation batch clustered together strongly.

Carried by the TCR beta cDNA libraries were unique molecular identifiers. Yield was some 540,000 cDNA molecules from approximately 0.91 to 9.4 million T cells. A single record per CDR3 protein comes from TCRdb applying MiXCR to the PCR reads. In the table there are hundreds of thousands of distinct CDR3 sequences, over 45% of which are singletons. Many counts were recorded for this clonotype. Antigen specificity is unknown. The sequencing sample was made of blood. This sequence was found in a girl aged 2-10 years with multiple sclerosis.

The DNA of the CDR3 is TGTGCCAGCAGTTCCACCGGGACACTCTACAATGAGCAGTTCTTC. This codes for CASSSTGTLYNEQFF. The J gene is TRBJ2-1, the V gene TRBV12-3 or TRBV12-4, with D perhaps TRBD1 (6 bases). Trimming shortened V by 4 bases and J by 3 bases, and 13 bases separated the two germline ends. This CDR3 contains 15 residues.